Detailed here is one T cell receptor (beta chain). Its antigen is unidentified. Germline assignment: CDR1 SGHTA and CDR2 FQGNSA. The CDR3 is made up of 17 amino acids. J was trimmed by 1 base and V by 4 bases; bases with no gene match: 8. It was with a sample-barcoded 5' primer and a J-beta primer mix that a second PCR of about 6 to 12 cycles was run. A single record per CDR3 protein comes from TCRdb applying MiXCR to the 5' RACE reads. The table includes about 780,000 distinct CDR3 sequences, about 47% detected once. Sample donors were healthy Caucasian individuals that came from Russia, aged roughly 6 to 100. A minimum of 5 micrograms of total RNA was extracted per sample. The data were taken from a study of blood T cells in healthy people across ages. Study details: Per two T cells, template switching captured roughly one barcoded beta molecule. Findings of the study overall: Diversity estimated from one million T cells was considered an underestimate.

The sequence came from a man older than 75 in good health. This rearrangement joins TRBV7-2 to TRBJ2-3, with 10 bases lining up with TRBD2. Sequencing used blood. CDR3 protein: CASSSSGRAVGTDTQYF. The DNA of the CDR3 is TGTGCCAGCAGCTCCAGCGGGAGGGCCGTAGGCACAGATACGCAGTATTTT.